Shown below are 27 T cell receptor beta chains from a single sample sequenced in a study of breast tumors, draining lymph nodes, adjacent tissues. MiXCR was run by TCRdb on the multiplex PCR reads, yielding one entry per CDR3 protein. This table has approximately 210,000 distinct CDR3 sequences, roughly 32% appearing once. Samples came from axillary lymph nodes draining the breast cancer. The sequenced sample was axillary lymph node tissue. The origin of the receptors is a female donor with breast cancer. Some clones in this sample may be carry-over from other donors' samples.

This chain joins TRBV9 and TRBJ2-1; TRBD2 might be the D (5 bases). The J call may be in error: the DNA end matches TRBJ2-7 better. The CDR3 totals 13 residues. The V gene's germline CDR1 is SGDLS and CDR2 YYNGEE. CDR3 in DNA: TGTGCCAGCAGCGTAGTGGGTGAGGGCGAGCAGTACTTC. Protein sequence: CASSVVGEGEQYF.

This clonotype was seen many times. V and J are TRBV19 and TRBJ2-3; no firm D call. The CDR3 extends over 14 amino acids. Germline V gene sequence: CDR1 LNHDA, CDR2 SQIVND (reference sequence). V gave up 3 bases and J gave up 0 bases, with 7 bases separating them. The CDR3 bases are TGTGCCAGTAGTATTAGAAGGAGCACAGATACGCAGTATTTT. Its protein is CASSIRRSTDTQYF.

This clonotype was seen repeatedly, ten times or more. V and J are TRBV24-1 and TRBJ2-1; 12 bases agree with TRBD2. CDR3 length equals 20 residues. Trimming cost V 2 bases and J 4 bases; bases outside gene matches: 14. Germline values: CDR1 KGHDR, CDR2 SFDVKD. CDR3 DNA sequence: TGTGCCACCAGTGATTCAGGGCCCGGGACTAGCGGGTGGGGGTACAATGAGCAGTTCTTC. Protein: CATSDSGPGTSGWGYNEQFF.

Ten or more counts support this clonotype. V gene TRBV28 combines with J gene TRBJ1-2; TRBD1 is a possible D gene (5 bases). The germline CDR1 and CDR2 sequences are MDHEN and SYDVKM. This CDR3 has 15 amino acids. V lost 1 base and J 3 bases, leaving 12 bases between the germline ends. CDR3 DNA: TGTGCCAGCAGTTTATCGGGCAGGGACTACTATGGCTACACCTTC. The encoded protein is CASSLSGRDYYGYTF.

This clonotype was picked up many times. The chain uses TRBV11-2 and TRBJ2-1; 7 nucleotides line up with TRBD2. Trimming cost V 5 bases and J 7 bases; bases outside gene matches: 11. Germline V lookup: CDR1 SGHAT, CDR2 FQNNGV. CDR3 length equals 15 residues. The CDR3 bases are TGTGCCAGCAGCGAATGGACTGTGGGGGGGAATGAGCAGTTCTTC. It yields the protein CASSEWTVGGNEQFF.

The sample holds a few counts of this clonotype. This may arise from a read error, as a much more abundant clone is one base away. The chain carries TRBV7-9 and TRBJ2-7; D unresolved. CDR3 size: 19 residues. CDR1 SEHNR and CDR2 FQNEAQ come from the germline V gene (reference sequence). In nucleotides, the CDR3 is TGTGCCAGCAGCCCTCGGACGGAGAAGGCCCCCTGGAGCTCCTACGAGCAGTGCTTC. Its translation is CASSPRTEKAPWSSYEQCF.

This clonotype was counted at least ten times. V is TRBV4-2 and J is TRBJ2-2, with 10 bases lining up with TRBD2. The junction had 2 bases not matched to a gene; V was cut back by 6 bases and J by 1 base. This CDR3 region has 15 residues. Germline V gene data show CDR1 as LGHNA and CDR2 as YNFKEQ. The CDR3 bases are TGTGCCAGCAGGACTAGCGGGCTGAACACCGGGGAGCTGTTTTTT. Translation: CASRTSGLNTGELFF.

Only one count was recorded for this clonotype. The rearrangement uses TRBV14 and TRBJ2-7; D is possibly TRBD1 or TRBD2 (5 bases each). The V end lost 1 base, the J end lost 13 bases, and 26 bases lay between the germline ends. The germline V gene has CDR1 SGHDN and CDR2 FVKESK. The CDR3 totals 16 residues. The CDR3 DNA sequence: TGTGCCAGCAGCCAAGGGGGCAGGAGGAGCTCCTACGCGCATTACTTC. This codes for CASSQGGRRSSYAHYF.

The V gene is TRBV5-1, the J gene TRBJ2-7; a weak D match, TRBD1 (6 bases). The CDR3 runs to 14 residues. Germline assignment: CDR1 SGHRS and CDR2 YFSETQ. The V end lost 4 bases, the J end lost 3 bases, and 14 bases lay between the germline ends. The DNA for the CDR3 is TGCGCCAGCAGCCCGGACAGTCTTCTCTACGAGCAGTACTTC. It specifies CASSPDSLLYEQYF.

This clonotype was seen a few times. This chain joins TRBV7-2 and TRBJ2-1; TRBD2 agrees at 8 bases. Per germline, CDR1 SGHTA and CDR2 FQGNSA. V shed 6 bases, J shed 8 bases, and the junction held 15 bases outside the gene matches. This CDR3 spans 16 amino acids. The CDR3 DNA reads TGTGCCAGCAGAGACGATGGGGGACTAGATCGCGATGAGCAGTTCTTC. It specifies CASRDDGGLDRDEQFF.

This clonotype appeared once. The junction does not match germline at one end; this may be a read error. V gene TRBV2 combines with J gene TRBJ1-5; 7 nucleotides align to TRBD1. This CDR3 has 15 residues. Germline V gene lookup returns CDR1 SNHLY and CDR2 FYNNEI. DNA of the CDR3: TGTGCCAGCAGCGGGGGGGGAGGGGGCAATCAGTCCCAGCATTTT. Translation: CASSGGGGGNQSQHF.

V gene TRBV7-9 combines with J gene TRBJ2-3; the D gene is possibly TRBD2 (6 bases). Trimming cost V 5 bases and J 6 bases, with 24 bases left between them. This CDR3 spans 17 amino acids. The germline gives CDR1 SEHNR, CDR2 FQNEAQ (reference sequence). The chain's CDR3 is CASSPARLVVWWDTQYF. CDR3 nucleotides: TGTGCCAGCAGCCCAGCCCGACTAGTGGTTTGGTGGGATACGCAGTATTTT.

In the case of this clonotype: One end of the junction is discordant with germline, which a read error may explain. The rearrangement joins TRBV24-1 to TRBJ2-2; TRBD1 matches 10 bases. Germline-derived CDR1 and CDR2 are KGHDR and SFDVKD. The CDR3 is 17 residues long. The chain's CDR3 is CATGDDRGLSDTGELFF. CDR3 in DNA: TGTGCCACCGGTGATGACAGGGGGCTCTCTGACACCGGGGAGCTGTTTTTT.

The chain links TRBV19 to TRBJ2-2; the D is unclear. This CDR3 spans 11 amino acids. Deletions cut 1 base from V and 6 bases from J, with 0 bases between. Germline V gene sequence: CDR1 LNHDA, CDR2 SQIVND (reference sequence). CDR3 sequence (DNA): TGTGCCAGTAGTATAGCCGGGGAGCTGTTTTTT. Its translation is CASSIAGELFF.

This clonotype was counted many times. This rearrangement joins TRBV4-2 to TRBJ2-1; D gene ambiguous. V gave up 0 bases and J gave up 3 bases, with 3 bases separating them. The V gene's germline CDR1 is LGHNA and CDR2 YNFKEQ. The CDR3 is made up of 13 amino acids. The CDR3 protein is CASSQEGYNEQFF. In DNA form, the CDR3 reads TGTGCCAGCAGCCAAGAGGGCTACAATGAGCAGTTCTTC.

This clonotype was observed many times. The chain joins TRBV4-1 to TRBJ1-4; TRBD1 matches 7 bases. J gave up 4 bases and V 3 bases, and 5 bases lay outside the gene matches. Per the germline V gene, CDR1 is MGHRA and CDR2 is YSYEKL. CDR3 length: 15 amino acids. The CDR3 is CASSQTGQSNEKLFF. CDR3 DNA sequence: TGCGCCAGCAGCCAGACGGGACAGAGTAATGAAAAACTGTTTTTT.

At least ten counts were recorded for this clonotype. A much more abundant neighbour one base away suggests this may be a read error. The chain couples TRBV20-1 to TRBJ2-7; the D is unclear. The CDR3 runs to 11 residues. In germline, CDR1 is DFQATT, CDR2 SNEGSKA (reference sequence). The chain's CDR3 is CSASKGHEQSF. The CDR3 coding sequence is TGCAGTGCTAGTAAGGGCCACGAGCAGTCCTTC.

At least ten counts were recorded for this clonotype. The gene calls are TRBV6-2 or TRBV6-3 and TRBJ2-2; tentatively, D is TRBD2 (5 bases). V shed 6 bases and J shed 1 base, with 12 bases lying between them. Per germline, CDR1 MNHEY and CDR2 SVGEGT. The CDR3 totals 15 residues. In DNA form, the CDR3 reads TGTGCCAGCAGGGGAACCGGGGTGAACACCGGGGAGCTGTTTTTT. This translates into CASRGTGVNTGELFF.

With respect to this clonotype: Given a much more abundant clone one base away, this may be a read error. J is TRBJ1-2 and V is TRBV6-5; D gene unclear. Germline CDR1 is MNHEY and CDR2 is SVGAGI. This CDR3 comprises 12 residues. The V and J ends lost 11 bases and 8 bases respectively, with 18 bases between them. The CDR3 sequence: CAGTPIGLGYTF. CDR3 nucleotides: TGTGCCGGCACCCCGATCGGACTAGGCTACACCTTC.

There are a few counts of this clonotype. A much larger clone differs by one base, so this may be a read error. V is TRBV7-9 and J is TRBJ2-1; D remains ambiguous. CDR3 length equals 15 residues. From germline, CDR1 is SEHNR and CDR2 FQNEAQ (reference sequence). In DNA, the CDR3 is TGTGCCAGCAGCCCCCTAGGAAGCTCCTACAATGAGCAGCTCTTC. Translation: CASSPLGSSYNEQLF.

In regard to this clonotype: It is likely a read error, because the conserved phenylalanine at the end of the CDR3 is missing. It is unclear where the CDR3 begins or ends on the DNA, so no DNA is shown, and the CDR3 is as TCRdb lists it. CDR3 residues: CASSTRTNYGCTS. The J gene is TRBJ1-2, the V gene TRBV6-5. The CDR3 sequence runs 13 residues, both termini included. Germline V gene sequence: CDR1 MNHEY, CDR2 SVGAGI.

In this sample, this clonotype turned up many times. The chain combines TRBV4-2 with TRBJ2-3; D is perhaps TRBD2 (5 bases). This CDR3 is 15 amino acids long. The germline gives CDR1 LGHNA, CDR2 YNFKEQ. The V end was cut by 1 base, the J end by 5 bases, with 13 bases between. The CDR3 is CASSQAVERRDTQYF. Written as DNA, the CDR3 is TGTGCCAGCAGCCAAGCAGTAGAGCGGAGAGATACGCAGTATTTT.

This clonotype was detected a few times. The gene calls are TRBV27 and TRBJ2-1; D possibly matches TRBD1 or TRBD2 (6 bases each). The CDR3 is made up of 15 amino acids. Per the germline V gene, CDR1 is MNHEY and CDR2 is SMNVEV (reference sequence). Trimming removed 1 base at V and 1 base at J, with 8 bases between. The CDR3 region is CASSLLGGSYNEQFF. Written as DNA, the CDR3 is TGTGCCAGCAGTTTATTAGGGGGGTCCTACAATGAGCAGTTCTTC.

In regard to this clonotype: One base away lies a much larger clone, so this may be a sequencing read error. The chain links TRBV18 to TRBJ2-5, with D unresolved. Trimming left V 2 bases short and J 4 bases short, with 8 bases between. CDR3 length equals 13 residues. The germline gives CDR1 KGHSH, CDR2 LQKENI. CDR3 in amino acids: CASSPVIGETQYF. In nucleotides, the CDR3 is TGTGCCAGCTCACCAGTTATCGGAGAGACCCAGTACTTC.

To note about this clonotype: Since a much larger clone is just one base distant, this may be a read error. The chain uses TRBV7-9 and TRBJ2-3; 9 nucleotides line up with TRBD2. Germline V lookup: CDR1 SEHNR, CDR2 FQNEAQ (reference sequence). This CDR3 is built from 17 residues. CDR3 nucleotides: TGTGCCAGCAGCTTACGTGGGCGCGGGAGGGTCTCAGATCCGCAGTATTTT. Translation gives CASSLRGRGRVSDPQYF.

The table lists this clonotype with many counts. This chain connects TRBV7-2 to TRBJ2-3; D is possibly TRBD2 (6 bases). Germline V gene sequence: CDR1 SGHTA, CDR2 FQGNSA. Between the trimmed V and J ends, which lost 5 bases and 4 bases, there was a span of 10 bases. The CDR3 is 13 residues long. CDR3 amino acids: CASSLIAADTQYF. CDR3 bases: TGTGCCAGCAGCCTTATAGCGGCAGATACGCAGTATTTT.

This chain links TRBV12-3 or TRBV12-4 with TRBJ1-2; tentatively, D is TRBD1 (5 bases). V was shortened by 3 bases and J by 12 bases, with 17 bases between the two germline ends. The CDR3 extends over 13 amino acids. CDR3 bases: TGTGCCAGCAGTTTCGCGGGGGAGGCTGGAAACACCTTC. Encoded protein: CASSFAGEAGNTF.